Listed below are T cell receptor beta chains from one sample, sequenced in a study of blood T cell repertoires in COVID-19. Repertoires were generated with immunoSEQ multiplex PCR, while TCRdb's copy carries only in-frame clones and drops some. The sample records fewer than 250,000 clones, approximately 78% being singletons. The source material was peripheral blood. All receptors derive from a woman between 40 and 55 years old with acute or convalescent COVID-19. Each CDR3 is given with its conserved first and last residue. The D gene is left open where the match is weak. Size tells how often a clone was seen (once, few, many) or the class of an expanded clone, and some rows leave it out.

NA	once	TRBV24-1	TRBJ1-1	CATSDLGGAEAFF	TGTGCCACCAGTGACCTGGGGGGGGCTGAAGCTTTCTTT
NA	NA	TRBV15	TRBJ1-2	CATSSEVGGRNYGYTF	TGTGCCACCAGCAGTGAAGTGGGGGGACGGAACTATGGCTACACCTTC
NA	NA	TRBV27	TRBJ2-1	CASTPLASYNEQFF	TGTGCCAGCACGCCTCTAGCGAGCTACAATGAGCAGTTCTTC
TRBD1	NA	TRBV3-1/TRBV3-2	TRBJ1-2	CASSWPGGFYGYTF	TGTGCCAGCAGCTGGCCAGGGGGCTTTTATGGCTACACCTTC
TRBD2	once	TRBV20-1	TRBJ2-7	CSASRTSGSRAYEQYF	TGCAGTGCTAGTAGGACTAGCGGGAGTCGAGCCTACGAGCAGTACTTC
NA	NA	TRBV30	TRBJ2-1	CAWSGSSYNEQFF	TGTGCCTGGAGCGGGAGCTCCTACAATGAGCAGTTCTTC
TRBD1	NA	TRBV11-2	TRBJ1-4	CASSIRQGGTLSTNEKLFF	TGTGCCAGCAGCATCCGACAGGGGGGTACATTATCGACTAATGAAAAACTGTTTTTT
NA	once	TRBV5-1	TRBJ1-4	CASSSGDRRFNDEKLFF	TGCGCCAGCAGCTCCGGCGACCGGCGGTTTAATGATGAAAAACTGTTTTTT
TRBD1	NA	TRBV12-5	TRBJ2-1	CASGLVTGTGVLNEQFF	TGTGCTAGTGGTTTGGTGACCGGGACAGGGGTTTTAAATGAGCAGTTCTTC
NA	NA	TRBV11-1	TRBJ2-1	CASSLLGTGYNEQFF	TGTGCCAGCAGCTTACTTGGTACGGGATACAATGAGCAGTTCTTC
TRBD1	NA	TRBV23-1	TRBJ1-5	CASSRHPQGGNQPQHF	TGCGCCAGCAGTCGTCATCCTCAGGGGGGCAATCAGCCCCAGCATTTT
TRBD1	NA	TRBV5-1	TRBJ2-7	CASSLTGQGAREQYF	TGCGCCAGCAGCCTAACGGGACAGGGGGCGCGCGAGCAGTACTTC
NA	few	TRBV4-1	TRBJ2-7	CASSPPLSGEQYF	TGCGCCAGCAGCCCCCCCCTGTCGGGCGAGCAGTACTTC
NA	NA	TRBV7-2	TRBJ1-3	CASSLRPQALLSGNTIYF	TGTGCCAGCAGCTTAAGACCCCAGGCTCTACTCTCTGGAAACACCATATATTTT
TRBD1	once	TRBV9	TRBJ1-6	CASSTRDRNSPLHF	TGTGCCAGCAGCACCCGGGACAGGAATTCACCCCTCCACTTT
TRBD2	NA	TRBV30	TRBJ2-4	CAWTRGGLAKNIQYF	TGTGCCTGGACCCGCGGGGGTCTAGCCAAAAACATTCAGTACTTC
TRBD1	NA	TRBV19	TRBJ2-7	CASSWNPDRGLDEQYF	TGTGCCAGTAGTTGGAACCCTGACAGGGGTTTGGATGAGCAGTACTTC
NA	NA	TRBV11-2	TRBJ1-2	CASSLLLRYGYTF	TGTGCCAGCAGCTTGCTACTGCGCTATGGCTACACCTTC
NA	NA	TRBV25-1	TRBJ2-7	CASSDRPSEQYF	TGTGCCAGCAGTGACAGGCCGAGCGAGCAGTACTTC
NA	few	TRBV19	TRBJ1-1	CASRSGHRNTEAFF	TGTGCCAGTAGGTCGGGACACAGAAACACTGAAGCTTTCTTT
TRBD2	once	TRBV11-2	TRBJ2-7	CASSLDRASGGEQYF	TGTGCCAGCAGCTTAGATCGTGCTAGCGGGGGGGAGCAGTACTTC
NA	few	TRBV30	TRBJ1-4	CAWNPGFNEKLFF	TGTGCCTGGAATCCGGGATTTAATGAAAAACTGTTTTTT
TRBD1	once	TRBV6-5	TRBJ2-1	CASSFGQGDNEQFF	TGTGCCAGCAGCTTCGGACAGGGGGACAATGAGCAGTTCTTC
NA	NA	TRBV29-1	TRBJ2-2	CSVVGPAGELFF	TGCAGCGTTGTTGGCCCCGCCGGGGAGCTGTTTTTT
NA	once	TRBV27	TRBJ2-3	CASSFGGSTDTQYF	TGTGCCAGCAGTTTTGGAGGGTCCACAGATACGCAGTATTTT
TRBD2	few	TRBV5-1	TRBJ2-3	CASSLFGGGAGTDTQYF	TGCGCCAGCAGCTTGTTTGGCGGGGGGGCCGGAACAGATACGCAGTATTTT
TRBD2	NA	TRBV7-9	TRBJ2-2	CASSLTGLAGFAGELFF	TGTGCCAGCAGCCTTACAGGACTAGCGGGTTTTGCCGGGGAGCTGTTTTTT
TRBD2	NA	TRBV11-2	TRBJ2-7	CASSLSARTSVPYEQYF	TGTGCCAGCAGCTTAAGCGCCAGGACTAGTGTCCCCTACGAGCAGTACTTC
NA	NA	TRBV24-1	TRBJ2-1	CATSDSTPTGSYNEQFF	TGTGCCACCAGTGATTCCACTCCTACGGGCTCCTACAATGAGCAGTTCTTC
NA	once	TRBV6-2/TRBV6-3	TRBJ2-1	CASSYGTPSYNEQFF	TGTGCCAGCAGTTACGGCACCCCCTCCTACAATGAGCAGTTCTTC
NA	NA	TRBV19	TRBJ2-1	CASSIYRYNEQFF	TGTGCCAGTAGTATCTATCGATACAATGAGCAGTTCTTC
TRBD1	NA	TRBV10-2	TRBJ1-2	CASSNSDRAANYGYTF	TGCGCCAGCAGTAATTCCGACAGGGCAGCTAACTATGGCTACACCTTC
TRBD1	NA	TRBV7-9	TRBJ2-3	CASSPTGATDTQYF	TGTGCCAGCAGCCCCACAGGGGCCACAGATACGCAGTATTTT
TRBD1	NA	TRBV25-1	TRBJ2-5	CASSDATGGLSETQYF	TGTGCCAGCAGTGACGCCACAGGGGGCCTGTCAGAGACCCAGTACTTC
NA	NA	TRBV15	TRBJ1-1	CATSRGGRQASSEAFF	TGTGCCACCAGCAGGGGGGGGAGACAGGCTTCTTCTGAAGCTTTCTTT
TRBD2	NA	TRBV11-2	TRBJ2-2	CASSYASGSGYGELFF	TGTGCCAGCAGCTACGCTAGCGGGAGTGGGTACGGGGAGCTGTTTTTT
NA	NA	TRBV5-1	TRBJ1-3	CASSRDLIRAGNTIYF	TGCGCCAGCAGCCGCGATTTGATAAGAGCTGGAAACACCATATATTTT
NA	NA	TRBV6-1	TRBJ1-5	CASSEGGGDQPQHF	TGTGCCAGCAGTGAAGGGGGCGGGGATCAGCCCCAGCATTTT
TRBD1	NA	TRBV2	TRBJ1-3	CASSLDRGPSGNTIYF	TGTGCCAGCAGCCTCGACAGGGGTCCTTCTGGAAACACCATATATTTT
TRBD2	NA	TRBV6-4	TRBJ2-3	CASSLGGGSTDTQYF	TGTGCCAGCAGTCTCGGCGGGGGAAGCACAGATACGCAGTATTTT
TRBD2	few	TRBV27	TRBJ2-3	CASSSYSGEADTQYF	TGTGCCAGCAGTTCATACAGCGGGGAAGCAGATACGCAGTATTTT
TRBD2	NA	TRBV27	TRBJ2-7	CASKEGLAGGIGEQYF	TGTGCCAGCAAAGAAGGACTAGCGGGGGGAATCGGCGAGCAGTACTTC